The rows below give T cell receptor beta chains drawn from one sample of a study of blood T cells in healthy people across ages. A single record per CDR3 protein comes from TCRdb applying MiXCR to the 5' RACE reads. The sample contains about 780,000 distinct CDR3 sequences, about half of which appear only once. Sequenced input: blood. These receptors originate from a man older than 75 in good health. The CDR3 runs from the conserved cysteine through the conserved F or W. D genes are given only for firm matches. Only some rows state a clone size, as once, few, many or a class for expanded clones.

TRBJ2-5 TRBV20-1 - TRBD2 CSANLAGRYNEQYF TGCAGTGCTAATTTAGCGGGAAGGTACAATGAGCAGTACTTC
TRBJ2-3 TRBV12-3/TRBV12-4 - TRBD2 CASSWGLTSTDTQYF TGTGCCAGCAGTTGGGGACTAACGAGCACAGATACGCAGTATTTT
TRBJ2-7 TRBV27 many TRBD1 CASSWGQTYEQYF TGTGCCAGCAGTTGGGGACAGACCTACGAGCAGTACTTC
TRBJ2-3 TRBV10-3 many - CAISTRSADTQYF TGTGCCATCAGTACTAGGAGCGCAGATACGCAGTATTTT
TRBJ2-7 TRBV4-1 - TRBD2 CASRRTSGSSYNEQYF TGCGCCAGCAGACGGACTAGCGGAAGCTCCTACAATGAGCAGTACTTC
TRBJ2-3 TRBV7-2 - - CASSLDPGPQTDTQYF TGTGCCAGCAGCCTAGACCCGGGACCTCAGACAGATACGCAGTATTTT
TRBJ2-1 TRBV20-1 - - CSARDFLREPNYNEQFF TGCAGTGCTAGAGATTTTTTGCGGGAACCGAACTACAATGAGCAGTTCTTC
TRBJ1-2 TRBV2 - TRBD1 CASKQGGVGYTF TGTGCCAGCAAACAGGGGGGAGTTGGCTACACCTTC
TRBJ1-2 TRBV2 - - CASSNDQGIHGYTF TGTGCCAGCAGTAACGACCAGGGAATCCATGGCTACACCTTC
TRBJ2-2 TRBV28 - - CASSSPFNTGELFF TGTGCCAGCAGTTCTCCCTTTAACACCGGGGAGCTGTTTTTT
TRBJ2-1 TRBV20-1 few - CSARVHPGNNEQFF TGCAGTGCTAGAGTCCACCCAGGGAACAATGAGCAGTTCTTC
TRBJ1-2 TRBV20-1 few - CSARDRQVSNYGYTF TGCAGTGCTAGAGACCGACAGGTTTCCAACTATGGCTACACCTTC
TRBJ2-3 TRBV19 - TRBD2 CASSGASGSTDTQYF TGTGCCAGTAGTGGCGCTAGCGGGAGTACAGATACGCAGTATTTT
TRBJ2-5 TRBV29-1 few - CSVAVPGQETQYF TGCAGCGTTGCGGTCCCGGGGCAAGAGACCCAGTACTTC
TRBJ2-7 TRBV5-1 - TRBD1 CASTRSGTGVYEQYF TGCGCCAGCACTAGGTCCGGGACAGGGGTGTACGAGCAGTACTTC
TRBJ2-1 TRBV27 few TRBD2 CASSSRVAGYNEQFF TGTGCCAGCAGTTCCCGCGTAGCGGGCTACAATGAGCAGTTCTTC
TRBJ1-1 TRBV12-3/TRBV12-4 - TRBD1 CASSQSGGRASEAFF TGTGCCAGCAGTCAATCAGGGGGCCGCGCCAGTGAAGCTTTCTTT
TRBJ2-1 TRBV7-9 many - CASSLEGSSWNEQFF TGTGCCAGCAGCTTAGAGGGGTCTAGTTGGAATGAGCAGTTCTTC
TRBJ2-7 TRBV29-1 - - CSVLAGQSYEQYF TGCAGCGTTCTGGCAGGGCAATCCTACGAGCAGTACTTC
TRBJ2-7 TRBV5-1 - TRBD2 CASRPTSGAGYEQYF TGCGCCAGCAGACCAACTAGCGGCGCCGGTTACGAGCAGTACTTC
TRBJ2-3 TRBV19 - - CASSIGPGETQYF TGTGCCAGTAGTATAGGCCCCGGGGAAACGCAGTATTTT
TRBJ2-7 TRBV4-2 - TRBD2 CASSQVRVGTSGRAYEQYF TGTGCCAGCAGCCAAGTCCGCGTTGGGACTAGCGGGAGGGCCTACGAGCAGTACTTC
TRBJ2-1 TRBV7-2 few - CASSLSAQYNEQFF TGTGCCAGCAGCTTATCTGCTCAGTACAATGAGCAGTTCTTC
TRBJ2-7 TRBV5-1 - TRBD2 CASSRGGGLATYNEQYF TGCGCCAGCAGTCGTGGAGGGGGACTAGCGACCTACAATGAGCAGTACTTC
TRBJ2-2 TRBV7-7 - TRBD2 CASSLSSGRNTGELFF TGCGCTAGCAGCTTATCTAGCGGGCGGAACACCGGGGAGCTGTTTTTT
TRBJ2-1 TRBV12-1 few - CASRLLAGEGNEQFF TGTGCCAGCAGATTACTAGCGGGAGAGGGGAATGAGCAGTTCTTC
TRBJ2-5 TRBV18 - TRBD2 CASSRLAGGNQETQYF TGTGCCAGCTCAAGACTAGCGGGAGGGAACCAAGAGACCCAGTACTTC
TRBJ2-5 TRBV29-1 once - CSVEEETQETQYF TGCAGCGTTGAGGAGGAAACCCAAGAGACCCAGTACTTC
TRBJ1-6 TRBV12-3/TRBV12-4 - TRBD1 CASSFGGTGASPLHF TGTGCCAGCAGTTTTGGCGGGACAGGGGCCTCACCCCTCCACTTT
TRBJ1-5 TRBV12-3/TRBV12-4 - - CASSLGHQPQHF TGTGCCAGCAGCCTGGGACATCAGCCCCAGCATTTT
TRBJ2-7 TRBV12-5 few - CASAKGPRSYEQYF TGTGCTAGTGCCAAGGGGCCCCGCTCCTACGAGCAGTACTTC
TRBJ2-7 TRBV20-1 - TRBD2 CSAPDPGHSAGDPSERYF TGCAGTGCGCCCGACCCGGGACACTCAGCGGGAGACCCCTCCGAGCGGTACTTC
TRBJ2-5 TRBV12-3/TRBV12-4 - - CASSLRRGQGETQYF TGTGCCAGCAGCCTTAGACGGGGTCAAGGAGAGACCCAGTACTTC
TRBJ2-3 TRBV4-1 - - CASSQGETDTQYF TGCGCCAGCAGCCAAGGGGAAACAGATACGCAGTATTTT
TRBJ1-6 TRBV7-3 - TRBD1 CASSLGTGVSPLHF TGTGCCAGCAGCTTGGGGACAGGGGTTTCACCCCTCCACTTT
TRBJ2-3 TRBV12-3/TRBV12-4 many TRBD2 CASSLMDPGGAQYF TGTGCCAGCAGTTTAATGGACCCGGGAGGTGCGCAGTATTTT
TRBJ2-7 TRBV28 - - CASTSGGGAYEQYF TGTGCCAGCACGAGCGGAGGAGGGGCCTACGAGCAGTACTTC
TRBJ2-7 TRBV11-2 few TRBD1 CASSLPGQGFYEQYF TGTGCCAGCAGCTTGCCGGGACAGGGGTTTTACGAGCAGTACTTC
TRBJ2-7 TRBV13 - TRBD2 CASSLGGDYAYEQYF TGTGCCAGCAGCTTAGGTGGGGACTACGCCTACGAGCAGTACTTC
TRBJ2-5 TRBV20-1 - - CSARESSQETQYF TGCAGTGCTAGAGAGAGCAGCCAAGAGACCCAGTACTTC
TRBJ1-1 TRBV10-3 - TRBD1 CAIRGDRGRSSEAFF TGTGCCATCAGGGGGGACAGGGGGCGATCCTCTGAAGCTTTCTTT
TRBJ2-7 TRBV7-9 - TRBD1 CASSSWTGPYEQYF TGTGCCAGCAGCAGTTGGACAGGGCCCTACGAGCAGTACTTC
TRBJ2-5 TRBV10-3 few - CAISEGQEQETQYF TGTGCCATCAGTGAAGGGCAGGAGCAAGAGACCCAGTACTTC
TRBJ1-2 TRBV9 - - CASSVGSYGYTF TGTGCCAGCAGCGTCGGGAGCTATGGCTACACCTTC
TRBJ2-1 TRBV7-2 - TRBD2 CASSLGLAGGPQFF TGTGCCAGCAGCTTAGGCCTAGCGGGAGGGCCGCAGTTCTTC
TRBJ2-2 TRBV5-1 many - CASSLGGNTGELFF TGTGCCAGCAGCTTGGGGGGTAACACCGGGGAGCTGTTTTTT
TRBJ2-7 TRBV7-2 - - CASSAVAASEQYF TGTGCCAGCAGCGCCGTGGCAGCCAGCGAGCAGTACTTC
TRBJ2-1 TRBV6-1 - - CASSEAIYNEQFF TGTGCCAGCAGTGAAGCCATATACAATGAGCAGTTCTTC
TRBJ1-4 TRBV20-1 - - CSAWPGGEKLFF TGCAGTGCTTGGCCGGGCGGTGAAAAACTGTTTTTT
TRBJ2-3 TRBV4-1 - - CASSQHTGIGADTQYF TGCGCCAGCAGCCAACATACAGGGATCGGCGCAGATACGCAGTATTTT
TRBJ1-1 TRBV2 - TRBD1 CASSPETGGAEAFF TGTGCCAGCAGTCCAGAGACAGGGGGGGCTGAAGCTTTCTTT
TRBJ2-7 TRBV7-2 few TRBD2 CASSRGVAGTLSYEQYF TGTGCCAGCAGCCGGGGGGTAGCGGGAACCCTATCCTACGAGCAGTACTTC
TRBJ2-5 TRBV6-2/TRBV6-3 few TRBD1 CASSYSPGQGIETQYF TGTGCCAGCAGTTACTCCCCGGGACAGGGGATCGAGACCCAGTACTTC
TRBJ2-7 TRBV29-1 few TRBD2 CSVGNGLVDEQYF TGCAGCGTCGGCAACGGACTAGTAGACGAGCAGTACTTC
TRBJ1-1 TRBV6-5 - TRBD1 CASSWTGGKAFF TGTGCCAGCAGTTGGACAGGCGGGAAGGCTTTCTTT